What follows is one T cell receptor beta chain and its context. This CDR3 spans 14 amino acids. V was trimmed by 4 bases and J by 2 bases, leaving 12 bases between them. CDR1 is MNHEY and CDR2 is SVGAGI in the germline V gene. The sample belongs to a study of OX40 agonist ivuxolimab in advanced cancers. Study in general: Earlier treatment with anti-PD-1, anti-PD-L1 or anti-CTLA-4 was permitted, and over 35% had received some. One hepatocellular carcinoma and two cutaneous melanoma patients partially responded.

Repertoires were generated with immunoSEQ multiplex PCR, while TCRdb's copy carries only in-frame clones and drops some. Counted here are about 79,000 clones, more than 80% occurring once; the ten biggest clones make up roughly 0.48%. V is TRBV6-5 and J is TRBJ2-7; D gene unclear. The sequence was collected from an adult with an advanced solid tumor such as melanoma, head and neck, liver or kidney cancer. Sequencing was performed on CD4+ or CD8+ T cells sorted from blood, taken in a trial of the OX40 agonist ivuxolimab. The CDR3 nucleotides are TGTGCCAGCAGTTCGTCATTAGTGACCTACGAGCAGTACTTC. Encoded protein: CASSSSLVTYEQYF.